These 13 T cell receptor beta chains were sequenced from one sample in a study of blood T cells in healthy people across ages. Combining a sample-barcoded 5' primer with a J-beta primer mix, a second PCR ran for about 6 to 11 cycles. TCRdb reprocessed the 5' RACE reads with MiXCR, giving one entry per CDR3 protein. The sample carries about 1.8 million distinct CDR3 sequences, just under 50% recorded once. The source material was blood. The receptors shown here come from a middle-aged woman in good health.

The genes are TRBV7-2 and TRBJ2-1; D uncertain. Germline loops: CDR1 SGHTA, CDR2 FQGNSA. This CDR3 is 16 amino acids long. Between the trimmed V and J ends, which lost 1 base and 3 bases, there was a span of 13 bases. The CDR3 coding sequence is TGTGCCAGCAGCTTAGATGGTGGACGGAACTACAATGAGCAGTTCTTC. This translates into CASSLDGGRNYNEQFF.

The V gene is TRBV7-9, the J gene TRBJ1-3; the D is unclear. The germline CDR1 and CDR2 sequences are SEHNR and FQNEAQ (reference sequence). This CDR3 has 15 amino acids. Trimming stripped 5 bases from V and 0 bases from J, with 11 bases between. Written as DNA, the CDR3 is TGTGCCAGCAGCCCCAGCTGGGACTCTGGAAACACCATATATTTT. Translated, it gives CASSPSWDSGNTIYF.

The rearrangement joins TRBV28 to TRBJ2-5, with D maybe TRBD2 (6 bases). Deletions cut 6 bases from V and 5 bases from J, with 25 bases between. The CDR3 loop spans 17 amino acids. Per germline, CDR1 MDHEN and CDR2 SYDVKM. DNA of the CDR3: TGTGCCAGCAGACAAGCAGGGACTGGGATGTGGGGGGAGACCCAGTACTTC. It translates to CASRQAGTGMWGETQYF.

This chain uses TRBV5-1 with TRBJ2-3, with TRBD1 matching over 7 bases. V dropped 2 bases and J dropped 4; count of bases not matched to a gene: 7. There are 15 residues in the CDR3. CDR1 and CDR2 (germline): SGHRS, YFSETQ. This CDR3 is CASSFVQGFSDTQYF. The CDR3 bases are TGCGCCAGCAGCTTTGTACAGGGGTTTTCAGATACGCAGTATTTT.

This clonotype was counted ten times or more. The chain is built from TRBV20-1 and TRBJ2-7; 8 bases agree with TRBD2. Germline values: CDR1 DFQATT, CDR2 SNEGSKA (reference sequence). J lost 3 bases, V lost 0 bases, and 7 bases had no gene match. The length of the CDR3 is 15 residues. CDR3 sequence (DNA): TGCAGTGCTAGAGACCCCGGGGGGGCGGGCTACGAGCAGTACTTC. Translating gives CSARDPGGAGYEQYF.

V is TRBV7-3 and J is TRBJ2-1; 10 bases match TRBD1. CDR3 length: 15 amino acids. The junction had 5 bases not matched to a gene; V was cut back by 5 bases and J by 4 bases. Germline V gene sequence: CDR1 SGHTA, CDR2 FQGTGA. CDR3 sequence reads: CASSRRQGAYNEQFF. CDR3 nucleotide sequence: TGTGCCAGCAGCCGGCGACAGGGGGCTTACAATGAGCAGTTCTTC.

For this clonotype: Germline is not matched at one junction end, which may reflect a read error. The rearrangement uses TRBV4-2 and TRBJ2-4; TRBD2 agrees at 8 bases. This CDR3 contains 17 residues. Germline CDR1 reads LGHNA; CDR2 reads YNFKEQ. The DNA of the CDR3 is TGTGCCAGCAGCCAAGAAGAATGGGCGGGGGGCAAAAGCATTCAGTACTTC. Translated: CASSQEEWAGGKSIQYF.

The genes are TRBV20-1 and TRBJ2-7; D remains ambiguous. From germline, CDR1 is DFQATT and CDR2 SNEGSKA (reference sequence). The CDR3 loop spans 12 amino acids. The V and J ends lost 1 base and 7 bases respectively, with 11 bases between them. Here the CDR3 reads CSARGISLEQYF. CDR3 bases: TGCAGTGCTAGAGGTATCAGCCTTGAGCAGTACTTC.

The rearrangement links TRBV6-6 to TRBJ2-3; the match to TRBD1 covers 7 bases. CDR1 and CDR2 from the germline V gene are MNHNY and SVGAGI (reference sequence). The V segment lost 6 bases and the J segment 6 bases; nucleotides outside the gene matches: 12. The CDR3 is made up of 15 amino acids. CDR3 residues: CASRITGAAADTQYF. CDR3 nucleotides: TGTGCCAGCAGAATCACAGGGGCCGCGGCGGATACGCAGTATTTT.

This clonotype was seen a handful of times. The rearrangement links TRBV4-1 to TRBJ2-5; 7 nucleotides agree with TRBD1. V trimming: 0 bases; J trimming: 5 bases; junction bases outside the gene matches: 15. Germline V gives CDR1 MGHRA, CDR2 YSYEKL. The CDR3 is 18 amino acids. The DNA of the CDR3 is TGCGCCAGCAGCCAAGATCTTTCGATGACAGGGTTCCGGGAGACCCAGTACTTC. It is translated as CASSQDLSMTGFRETQYF.

The V call is TRBV9, the J call TRBJ2-1, with 8 bases that match TRBD2. Germline lookup yields CDR1 SGDLS and CDR2 YYNGEE. Trimming took 0 bases from V and 5 from J; bases not matched to a gene: 10. This CDR3 spans 17 amino acids. This chain's CDR3 is CASSVATGGPVNNEQFF. In DNA form, the CDR3 reads TGTGCCAGCAGCGTAGCTACGGGGGGGCCTGTCAACAATGAGCAGTTCTTC.

At least ten counts were recorded for this clonotype. The chain couples TRBV10-3 to TRBJ2-3; no reliable D call. V was shortened by 3 bases and J by 2 bases, with 0 bases between the two germline ends. The germline CDR1 and CDR2 sequences are ENHRY and SYGVKD. The CDR3 spans 11 residues. Here the CDR3 reads CAISDTDTQYF. Written as DNA, the CDR3 is TGTGCCATCAGTGACACAGATACGCAGTATTTT.

This chain connects TRBV3-1 to TRBJ2-1, with a possible D match to TRBD2 (5 bases). Looked up from germline, CDR1 is LGHDT and CDR2 is YNNKEL (reference sequence). The V end lost 4 bases, the J end lost 4 bases, and 11 bases lay between the germline ends. CDR3 length: 14 amino acids. The CDR3 DNA reads as TGTGCCAGCAGCCCTATAGAGGGATACAATGAGCAGTTCTTC. The encoded protein is CASSPIEGYNEQFF.